This TCR beta chain was recorded in a study of T cells in Graves' hyperthyroidism and ophthalmopathy. The CDR3 loop spans 17 amino acids. Trimming stripped 0 bases from V and 0 bases from J, with 14 bases between. CDR1 LNHDA and CDR2 SQIVND come from the germline V gene (reference sequence). Amplification targeted TCR beta CDR3 regions from RNA transcripts. The HTBI primer set served for first-round RT-PCR of the TCR CDR3. TCRdb reprocessed the multiplex PCR reads via MiXCR and lists one record per CDR3 protein. The sample has some 800,000 distinct CDR3 sequences; around 39% are singletons. Criteria for exclusion of patients were uncontrolled infection, other autoimmune disease, pregnancy or lactation.

This receptor was taken from a man younger than 30 with Graves' hyperthyroidism. Sequenced material: blood. V is TRBV19 and J is TRBJ1-1; tentatively, D is TRBD1 (5 bases). As DNA, the CDR3 is TGTGCCAGTAGTATAGATGAGGGGCCAGGGTTGAACACTGAAGCTTTCTTT. As protein: CASSIDEGPGLNTEAFF. Variable domain in full (rest from reference TRBV19 and TRBJ1-1): DGGITQSPKYLFRKEGQNVTLSCEQNLNHDAMYWYRQDPGQGLRLIYYSQIVNDFQKGDIAEGYSVSREKKESFPLTVTSAQKNPTAFYLCASSIDEGPGLNTEAFFGQGTRLTVV.